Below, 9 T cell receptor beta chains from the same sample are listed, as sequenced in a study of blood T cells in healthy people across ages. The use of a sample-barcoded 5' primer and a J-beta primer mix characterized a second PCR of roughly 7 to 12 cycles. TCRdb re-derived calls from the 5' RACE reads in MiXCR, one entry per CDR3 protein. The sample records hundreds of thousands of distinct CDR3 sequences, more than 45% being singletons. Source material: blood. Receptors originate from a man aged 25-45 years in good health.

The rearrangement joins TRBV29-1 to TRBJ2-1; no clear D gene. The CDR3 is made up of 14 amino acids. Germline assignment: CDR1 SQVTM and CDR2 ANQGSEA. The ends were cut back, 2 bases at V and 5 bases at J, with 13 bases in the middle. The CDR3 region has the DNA TGCAGCGTTGAACTCCCGGGCGGACACAATGAGCAGTTCTTC. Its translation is CSVELPGGHNEQFF.

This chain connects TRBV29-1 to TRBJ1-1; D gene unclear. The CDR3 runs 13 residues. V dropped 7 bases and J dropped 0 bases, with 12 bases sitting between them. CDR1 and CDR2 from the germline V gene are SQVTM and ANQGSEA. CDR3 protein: CSAQNMMNTEAFF. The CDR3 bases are TGCAGCGCCCAGAACATGATGAACACTGAAGCTTTCTTT.

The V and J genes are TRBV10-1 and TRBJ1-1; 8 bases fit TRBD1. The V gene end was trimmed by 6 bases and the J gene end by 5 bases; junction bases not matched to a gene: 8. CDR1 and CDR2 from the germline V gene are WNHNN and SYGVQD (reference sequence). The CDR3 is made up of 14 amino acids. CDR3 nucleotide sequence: TGCGCCAGCAGAGGACAGGGCGGTCATACTGAAGCTTTCTTT. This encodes CASRGQGGHTEAFF.

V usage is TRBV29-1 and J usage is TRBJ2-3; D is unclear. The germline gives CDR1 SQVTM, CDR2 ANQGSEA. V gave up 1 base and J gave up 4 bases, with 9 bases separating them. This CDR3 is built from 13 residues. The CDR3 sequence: CSVEVVGSDTQYF. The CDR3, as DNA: TGCAGCGTTGAAGTGGTGGGGTCAGATACGCAGTATTTT.

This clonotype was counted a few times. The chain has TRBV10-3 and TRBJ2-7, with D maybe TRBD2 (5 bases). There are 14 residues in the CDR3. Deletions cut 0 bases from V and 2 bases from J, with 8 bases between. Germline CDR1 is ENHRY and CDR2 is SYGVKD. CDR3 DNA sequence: TGTGCCATCAGTGAGTCTCGGACTCCCTACGAGCAGTACTTC. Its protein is CAISESRTPYEQYF.

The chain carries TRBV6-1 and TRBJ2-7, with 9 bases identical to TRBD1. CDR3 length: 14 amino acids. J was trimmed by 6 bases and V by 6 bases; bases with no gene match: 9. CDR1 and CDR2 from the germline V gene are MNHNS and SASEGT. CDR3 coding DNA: TGTGCCAGCAGCTTGACGGACAGGGGCACCGAGCAGTACTTC. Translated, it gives CASSLTDRGTEQYF.

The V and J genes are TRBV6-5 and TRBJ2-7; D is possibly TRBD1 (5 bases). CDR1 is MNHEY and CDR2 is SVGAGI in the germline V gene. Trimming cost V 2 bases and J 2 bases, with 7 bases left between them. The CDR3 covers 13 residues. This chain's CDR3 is CASSYRGTYEQYF. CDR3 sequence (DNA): TGTGCCAGCAGTTACAGGGGAACCTACGAGCAGTACTTC.

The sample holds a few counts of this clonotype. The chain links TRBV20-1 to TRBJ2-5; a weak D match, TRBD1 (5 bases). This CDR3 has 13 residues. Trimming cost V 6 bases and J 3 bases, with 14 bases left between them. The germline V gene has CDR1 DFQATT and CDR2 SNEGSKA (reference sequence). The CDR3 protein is CSAGRARKETQYF. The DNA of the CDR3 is TGCAGTGCGGGGCGAGCGAGAAAAGAGACCCAGTACTTC.

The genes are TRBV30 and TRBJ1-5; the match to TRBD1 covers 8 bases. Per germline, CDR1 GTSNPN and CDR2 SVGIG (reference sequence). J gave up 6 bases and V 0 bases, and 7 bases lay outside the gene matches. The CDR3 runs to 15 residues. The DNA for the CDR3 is TGTGCCTGGAGTGTTCGGACAGGGAGGACTCAGCCCCAGCATTTT. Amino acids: CAWSVRTGRTQPQHF.